Sequencing of this T cell receptor beta chain was carried out in a study of blood T cell repertoires in COVID-19. Original handling: Cell counts per sample came from amplifying reference gene primers. Sequencing used immunoSEQ multiplex PCR; TCRdb keeps in-frame clones, though not all of them. That table is the source of V, J and clone size, and D and trimming were worked out from the DNA. The sample consists of some 150,000 clones, around 81% of them appearing once. CDR1 LNHDA and CDR2 SQIVND come from the germline V gene (reference sequence). The germline V and J ends were trimmed by 5 bases and 7 bases, with 18 bases remaining between them. The CDR3 is made up of 14 amino acids.

V usage is TRBV19 and J usage is TRBJ2-7; unclear D gene. This TCR came from a woman aged 55-69 years with active or convalescent COVID-19. The sample taken for sequencing was peripheral blood. This chain's CDR3 is CASSFRLLADEQYF. CDR3 sequence (DNA): TGTGCCAGTAGTTTCCGTCTCCTCGCGGATGAGCAGTACTTC.